The clone carrying this T cell receptor (beta chain) was seen more than once but under ten times. The sample is drawn from a study of tumor-infiltrating lymphocytes in localized non-small cell lung cancer. Data came from immunoSEQ multiplex PCR; TCRdb stores just in-frame clones and leaves some out. The profile shows 8,500 to 13,000 clones, around 60% of them singletons. The CDR3 length is 13 residues. Trimming removed 7 bases from V and 0 bases from J, with 9 bases in between. The germline CDR1 and CDR2 sequences are MNHNS and SASEGT. This sequence was found in a human donor with non-small cell lung cancer. This chain joins TRBV6-1 and TRBJ1-1; tentative D call: TRBD1 (6 bases). The sequenced material came from lung tumor tissue. CDR3 region: CASTDRLNTEAFF. DNA of the CDR3: TGTGCCAGCACCGACAGGTTGAACACTGAAGCTTTCTTT.